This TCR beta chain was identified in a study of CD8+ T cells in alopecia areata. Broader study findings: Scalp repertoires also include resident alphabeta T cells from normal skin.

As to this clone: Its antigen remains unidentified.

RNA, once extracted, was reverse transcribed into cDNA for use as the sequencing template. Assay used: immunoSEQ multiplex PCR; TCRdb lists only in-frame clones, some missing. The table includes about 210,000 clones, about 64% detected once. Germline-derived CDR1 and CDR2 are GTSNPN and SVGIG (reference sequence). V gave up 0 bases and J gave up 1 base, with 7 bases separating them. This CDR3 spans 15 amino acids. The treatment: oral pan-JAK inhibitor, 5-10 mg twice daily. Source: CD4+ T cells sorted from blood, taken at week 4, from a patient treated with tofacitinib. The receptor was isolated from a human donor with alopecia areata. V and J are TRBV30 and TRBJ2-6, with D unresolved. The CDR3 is CAWSVAISGANVLTF. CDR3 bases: TGTGCCTGGAGTGTAGCGATATCTGGGGCCAACGTCCTGACTTTC.